This TCR beta chain was retrieved from a study of T-cell reconstitution after alpha-beta-depleted transplantation in children. Study findings and constraints: There were some patients whose high TCRbeta diversity at day 60 came from surviving recipient T cells and thymic progenitors. T cells produced anew were the main source of T-cell counts and diversity one year after transplant. Alpha-beta T cells about two months after transplant reportedly derived from several hundred expanded graft clones.

This clonotype appeared a few times. The antigen is unknown. The V segment lost 2 bases and the J segment 2 bases; nucleotides outside the gene matches: 8. The CDR3 spans 17 residues. Germline V lookup: CDR1 SGHRS, CDR2 YFSETQ. Preparing the TCRbeta library involved the use of unique molecular identifiers. In TCRdb, the PCR reads were re-called with MiXCR into one record per CDR3 protein. The data hold 900,000 or so distinct CDR3 sequences, with roughly 15% observed a single time. This chain uses TRBV5-1 with TRBJ2-7, with 12 bases lining up with TRBD2. This sequence was found in a male patient under 18 who had a stem cell transplant for acute lymphoblastic leukemia, so the T cells may come from the graft donor. This sample comprised PBMCs, mostly from graft donor cells, obtained 360 days after TCRalphabeta/CD19-depleted stem cell transplant. This CDR3 is CASSFRLAGVLAYEQYF. In DNA form, the CDR3 reads TGCGCCAGCAGCTTTAGACTAGCGGGAGTCCTCGCCTACGAGCAGTACTTC.